Shown below are 21 T cell receptor beta chains from a single sample sequenced in a study of blood T cell repertoires in COVID-19. TCRdb keeps only in-frame clones here, not all; method: immunoSEQ multiplex PCR. Of over 350,000 clones listed, 70% to 90% are singletons. The sample taken for sequencing was peripheral blood. Every receptor here comes from a woman aged 30 to 39 with active or convalescent COVID-19.

The CDR3 reads CASSQDRNSGLYNEQFF. The CDR3 bases are TGCGCCAGCAGCCAAGATCGGAATAGCGGTCTATACAATGAGCAGTTCTTC. The chain has TRBV4-1 and TRBJ2-1; D is possibly TRBD2 (6 bases). CDR1 and CDR2 (germline): MGHRA, YSYEKL. Trimming removed 0 bases from V and 4 bases from J, with 16 bases in between. This CDR3 region has 17 residues.

This rearrangement joins TRBV18 to TRBJ2-7; 9 bases align to TRBD1. The CDR3 has 13 residues. Germline V CDR1 and CDR2: KGHSH, LQKENI. After removal of 4 bases from V and 4 bases from J, the junction contained 2 bases not matched to a gene. The CDR3 DNA follows: TGTGCCAGCTCACTGGGACAGGGTTACGAGCAGTACTTC. Its protein product is CASSLGQGYEQYF.

This sequence joins TRBV25-1 and TRBJ1-2; TRBD1 aligns across 8 bases. V trimming: 5 bases; J trimming: 7 bases; junction bases outside the gene matches: 6. CDR3 size: 13 residues. Germline V gene data show CDR1 as MGHDK and CDR2 as SYGVNS. CDR3 coding DNA: TGTGCCAGCAGTCCGAGGACAGGGAGTGGCTACACCTTC. Its translation is CASSPRTGSGYTF.

The chain links TRBV10-3 to TRBJ1-1; 7 nucleotides align to TRBD1. The CDR3 is made up of 13 amino acids. Per the germline V gene, CDR1 is ENHRY and CDR2 is SYGVKD. V lost 8 bases and J lost 2; bases outside the gene matches: 5. CDR3 sequence (DNA): TGTGCCATCGACACAGGGGATAACACTGAAGCTTTCTTT. Translation gives CAIDTGDNTEAFF.

The chain recombines TRBV5-4 with TRBJ1-2, with TRBD1 matching 10 bases. From germline, CDR1 is SGHNT and CDR2 YYREEE (reference sequence). CDR3 length: 14 amino acids. Trimming took 4 bases from V and 8 from J; bases not matched to a gene: 8. The CDR3, as DNA: TGTGCCAGCAGCCCGGGACAGGGGAAGAGGGGCTACACCTTC. It codes for CASSPGQGKRGYTF.

This sequence joins TRBV15 and TRBJ1-4; TRBD1 matches at 7 bases. V shed 5 bases and J 4 bases; nucleotides not matched to a gene: 7. The CDR3 runs 15 residues. CDR1 and CDR2 (germline): LNHNV, YYDKDF (reference sequence). The CDR3 DNA reads TGTGCCACCAGCGGCCTGGGACAGCTTAATGAAAAACTGTTTTTT. Protein sequence: CATSGLGQLNEKLFF.

V usage is TRBV19 and J usage is TRBJ2-2, with 9 bases matching TRBD2. Germline-derived CDR1 and CDR2 are LNHDA and SQIVND (reference sequence). Trimming took 2 bases from V and 4 from J; bases not matched to a gene: 8. This CDR3 comprises 17 residues. The DNA of the CDR3 is TGTGCCAGTAGTATATTCCTAGCGGGATTGAGCACCGGGGAGCTGTTTTTT. Amino acids: CASSIFLAGLSTGELFF.

The chain recombines TRBV2 with TRBJ2-5; D is unresolved. The CDR3 length is 12 residues. Trimming removed 4 bases from V and 5 bases from J, with 8 bases in between. Germline CDR1 reads SNHLY; CDR2 reads FYNNEI. CDR3 loop: CASSAIGETQYF. In DNA, the CDR3 is TGTGCCAGCAGTGCCATCGGGGAGACCCAGTACTTC.

This clone was seen a few times. The chain joins TRBV11-2 to TRBJ1-2; 8 bases map to TRBD1. The CDR3 has 17 amino acids. Germline assignment: CDR1 SGHAT and CDR2 FQNNGV. The ends lost 5 bases at V and 4 bases at J; junction bases unmatched: 15. CDR3 coding DNA: TGTGCCAGCAGCCCCCTGGAGAGACAGGGGTTTCTCTATGGCTACACCTTC. It specifies CASSPLERQGFLYGYTF.

At least ten counts were recorded for this clone. The rearrangement joins TRBV12-3 or TRBV12-4 to TRBJ1-2; 8 bases line up with TRBD1. The CDR3 is 13 amino acids. With 6 bases clipped from V and 6 bases from J, the junction kept 6 bases outside the gene matches. CDR3 residues: CASRDTGGHGYTF. The CDR3 DNA is TGTGCCAGCAGGGATACAGGGGGGCATGGCTACACCTTC.

V gene TRBV19 combines with J gene TRBJ2-1; TRBD2 matches 10 bases. CDR3 length: 15 amino acids. Trimming took 5 bases from V and 9 from J; bases not matched to a gene: 10. Germline values: CDR1 LNHDA, CDR2 SQIVND (reference sequence). The CDR3 protein is CASSPSTSGVSEQFF. Written as DNA, the CDR3 is TGTGCCAGTAGTCCAAGCACTAGCGGGGTGAGTGAGCAGTTCTTC.

This clone has only one observation. V is TRBV7-7 and J is TRBJ1-4; D is perhaps TRBD1 (5 bases). The CDR3 extends over 15 amino acids. Germline V gives CDR1 SSHAT, CDR2 FNYEAQ (reference sequence). V was shortened by 5 bases and J by 4 bases, with 14 bases between the two germline ends. The CDR3 reads CASSLSGGNNEKLFF. CDR3 nucleotide sequence: TGTGCCAGCAGCCTCAGCGGGGGTAATAATGAAAAACTGTTTTTT.

The V call is TRBV5-1, the J call TRBJ2-5, with 8 bases lining up with TRBD2. With 4 bases clipped from V and 5 bases from J, the junction kept 7 bases outside the gene matches. The germline V gene has CDR1 SGHRS and CDR2 YFSETQ. This CDR3 spans 14 amino acids. Here the CDR3 reads CASSDGREGETQYF. CDR3 coding DNA: TGCGCCAGCAGCGACGGGAGGGAGGGGGAGACCCAGTACTTC.

CDR3 nucleotides: TGTGCCAGCAGTTTATCTACAGGGAACACTGAAGCTTTCTTT. Translated: CASSLSTGNTEAFF. This chain joins TRBV27 and TRBJ1-1, with D possibly being TRBD1 (5 bases). V gave up 0 bases and J gave up 1 base, with 6 bases separating them. The CDR3 is 14 residues long. CDR1 is MNHEY, CDR2 SMNVEV, per germline (reference sequence).

V usage is TRBV19 and J usage is TRBJ1-1; D is perhaps TRBD1 (5 bases). The V end was cut by 1 base, the J end by 2 bases, with 11 bases between. In germline, CDR1 is LNHDA, CDR2 SQIVND (reference sequence). The CDR3 contains 15 residues. The CDR3 DNA is TGTGCCAGTAGTATAGGCTTTGGGACTAACACTGAAGCTTTCTTT. It specifies CASSIGFGTNTEAFF.

This clone has at least ten counts. V is TRBV3-1 (or the pseudogene TRBV3-2) and J is TRBJ2-7, with 11 bases that match TRBD1. This CDR3 has 16 residues. Trimming cost V 3 bases and J 5 bases; bases outside gene matches: 9. CDR1 is LGHDT, CDR2 YNNKEL, per germline (reference sequence). The CDR3 region has the DNA TGTGCCAGCAGCCAGCTCTTGGGACAGGGGGTCCACGAGCAGTACTTC. Translation gives CASSQLLGQGVHEQYF.

The chain combines TRBV10-3 with TRBJ2-3, with unresolved D. This CDR3 comprises 13 residues. CDR1 is ENHRY and CDR2 is SYGVKD in the germline V gene. Deletions cut 0 bases from V and 6 bases from J, with 7 bases between. The DNA for the CDR3 is TGTGCCATCAGTGAGTCGGGCTCCGATACGCAGTATTTT. Translated, it gives CAISESGSDTQYF.

The rearrangement joins TRBV30 to TRBJ1-3, with D possibly matching TRBD1 (6 bases). This CDR3 region has 14 residues. Trimming cost V 1 base and J 3 bases, with 10 bases left between them. The V gene's germline CDR1 is GTSNPN and CDR2 SVGIG (reference sequence). CDR3 DNA sequence: TGTGCCTGGAGTGAGAGGGGGGGTGGAAACACCATATATTTT. Translating it yields CAWSERGGGNTIYF. The full variable domain, with the rest looked up from reference TRBV30 and TRBJ1-3, is SQTIHQWPATLVQPVGSPLSLECTVEGTSNPNLYWYRQAAGRGLQLLFYSVGIGQISSEVPQNLSASRPQDRQFILSSKKLLLSDSGFYLCAWSERGGGNTIYFGEGSWLTVV.

On this clone: Other DNA sequences in the sample encode the same CDR3. The genes are TRBV18 and TRBJ2-7; 7 bases are a match to TRBD1. Germline V CDR1 and CDR2: KGHSH, LQKENI. V lost 3 bases and J lost 4; bases outside the gene matches: 3. This CDR3 contains 13 residues. CDR3 amino acids: CASSPRQGYEQYF. The CDR3 coding sequence is TGTGCCAGCTCACCTCGACAGGGTTACGAGCAGTACTTC.

This clone was found a few times. The rearrangement joins TRBV2 to TRBJ2-1, with 12 bases identical to TRBD2. The ends lost 6 bases at V and 10 bases at J; junction bases unmatched: 10. Per the germline V gene, CDR1 is SNHLY and CDR2 is FYNNEI. This CDR3 spans 15 amino acids. The CDR3 coding sequence is TGTGCCAGCAGCCAAGCGGGGCTAGCGGGAGGGGAGCAGTTCTTC. As protein: CASSQAGLAGGEQFF.

This clone was observed once. The rearrangement links TRBV4-1 to TRBJ1-1, with 8 bases identical to TRBD1. CDR1 is MGHRA and CDR2 is YSYEKL in the germline V gene. The CDR3 covers 16 residues. J gave up 1 base and V 5 bases, and 9 bases lay outside the gene matches. The CDR3 spells CASSSLFDRGNTEAFF. CDR3 sequence (DNA): TGCGCCAGCAGCTCCCTGTTTGACAGGGGGAACACTGAAGCTTTCTTT.